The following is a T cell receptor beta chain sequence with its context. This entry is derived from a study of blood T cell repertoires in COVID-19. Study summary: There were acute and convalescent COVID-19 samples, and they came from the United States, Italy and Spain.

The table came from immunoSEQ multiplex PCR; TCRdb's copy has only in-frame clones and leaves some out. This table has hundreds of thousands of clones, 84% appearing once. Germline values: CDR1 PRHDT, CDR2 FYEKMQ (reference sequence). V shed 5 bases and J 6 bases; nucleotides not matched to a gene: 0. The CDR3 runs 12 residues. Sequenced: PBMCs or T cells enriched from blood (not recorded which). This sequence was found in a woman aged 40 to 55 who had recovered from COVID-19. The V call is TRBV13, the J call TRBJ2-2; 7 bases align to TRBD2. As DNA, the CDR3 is TGTGCCAGCAGCCGGGGGGCCGGGGAGCTGTTTTTT. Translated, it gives CASSRGAGELFF.